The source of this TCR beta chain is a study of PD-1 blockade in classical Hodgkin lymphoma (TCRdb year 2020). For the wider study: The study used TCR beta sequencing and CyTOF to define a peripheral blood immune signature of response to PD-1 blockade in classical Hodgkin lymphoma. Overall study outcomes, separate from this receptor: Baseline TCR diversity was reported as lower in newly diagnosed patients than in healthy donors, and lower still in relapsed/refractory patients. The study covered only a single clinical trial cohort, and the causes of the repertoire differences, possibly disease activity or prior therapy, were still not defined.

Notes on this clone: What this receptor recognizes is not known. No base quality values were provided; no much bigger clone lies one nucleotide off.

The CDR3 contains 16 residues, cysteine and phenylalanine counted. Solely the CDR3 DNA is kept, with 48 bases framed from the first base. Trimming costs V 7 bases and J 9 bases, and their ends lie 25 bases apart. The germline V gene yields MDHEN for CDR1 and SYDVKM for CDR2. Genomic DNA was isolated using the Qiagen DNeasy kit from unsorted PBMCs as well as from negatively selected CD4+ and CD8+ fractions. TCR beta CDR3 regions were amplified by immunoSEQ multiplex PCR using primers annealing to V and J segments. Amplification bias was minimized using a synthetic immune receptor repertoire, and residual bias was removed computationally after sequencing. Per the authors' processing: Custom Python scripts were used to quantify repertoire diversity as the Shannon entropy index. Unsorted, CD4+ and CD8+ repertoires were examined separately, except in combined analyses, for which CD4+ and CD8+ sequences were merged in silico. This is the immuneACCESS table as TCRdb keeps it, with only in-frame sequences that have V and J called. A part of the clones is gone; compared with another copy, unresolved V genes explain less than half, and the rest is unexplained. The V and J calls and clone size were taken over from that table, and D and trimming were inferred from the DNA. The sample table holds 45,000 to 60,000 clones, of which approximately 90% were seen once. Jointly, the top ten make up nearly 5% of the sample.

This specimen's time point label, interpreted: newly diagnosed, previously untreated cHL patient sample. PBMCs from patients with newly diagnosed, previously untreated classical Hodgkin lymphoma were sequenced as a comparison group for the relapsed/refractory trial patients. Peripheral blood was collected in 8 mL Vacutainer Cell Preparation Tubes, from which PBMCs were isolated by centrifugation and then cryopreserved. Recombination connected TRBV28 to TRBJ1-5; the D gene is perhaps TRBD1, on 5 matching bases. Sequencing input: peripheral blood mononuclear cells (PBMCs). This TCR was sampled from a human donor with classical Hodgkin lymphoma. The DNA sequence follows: TGTGCCAGCACTTCTACTCTTGGGGACCGCCGGAGGCCCCAGCATTTT. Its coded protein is CASTSTLGDRRRPQHF.